This T cell receptor (beta chain) came from a study of T cells in Graves' hyperthyroidism and ophthalmopathy. Study-wide points: Blood shared most expanded thyroid clonotypes above 0.001.

Germline lookup yields CDR1 GTSNPN and CDR2 SVGIG (reference sequence). After removal of 1 base from V and 5 bases from J, the junction contained 5 bases not matched to a gene. The CDR3 spans 14 residues. The CDR3 regions of TCR beta were amplified from RNA transcripts. A set of HTBI primers served as the primers for a first-round RT-PCR of the TCR CDR3. Each CDR3 protein gets one entry after TCRdb re-called the multiplex PCR reads with MiXCR. This table holds about 200,000 distinct CDR3 sequences, 17% found once. This clonotype appeared many times. Antigen specificity is unknown. Patients with uncontrolled infections, other autoimmune diseases, pregnancy or lactation were excluded.

The genes are TRBV30 and TRBJ1-5; 7 bases map to TRBD1. The receptor comes from a woman between 45 and 60 years old with Graves' hyperthyroidism. Input material: blood. CDR3 amino acids: CAWSGAGQYQPQHF. As DNA, the CDR3 is TGTGCCTGGAGTGGCGCGGGACAGTATCAGCCCCAGCATTTT.